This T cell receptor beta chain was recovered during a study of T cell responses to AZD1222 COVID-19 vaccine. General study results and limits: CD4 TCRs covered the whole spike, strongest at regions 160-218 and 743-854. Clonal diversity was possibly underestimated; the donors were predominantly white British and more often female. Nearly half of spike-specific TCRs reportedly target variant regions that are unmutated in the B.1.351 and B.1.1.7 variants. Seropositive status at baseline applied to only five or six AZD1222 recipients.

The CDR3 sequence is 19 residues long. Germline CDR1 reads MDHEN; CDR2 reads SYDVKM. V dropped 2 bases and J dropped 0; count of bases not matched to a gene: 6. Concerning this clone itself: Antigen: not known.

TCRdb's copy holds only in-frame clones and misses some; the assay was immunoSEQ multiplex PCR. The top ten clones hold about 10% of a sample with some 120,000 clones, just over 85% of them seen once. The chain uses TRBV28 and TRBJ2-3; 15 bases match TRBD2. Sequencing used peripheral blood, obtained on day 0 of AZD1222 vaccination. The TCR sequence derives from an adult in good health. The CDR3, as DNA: TGTGCCAGCAGTTTAATGACAGGGACTAGCGGGGGGAGCACAGATACGCAGTATTTT. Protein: CASSLMTGTSGGSTDTQYF.